Each of the 17 T cell receptor beta chains below was sequenced from the same sample in a study of beta chain features in type 1 diabetes. Study-level findings and limits: There was a moderate but significant shortening of TCRB CDR3s in all four CD4+ subsets of Type 1 diabetes patients.

As every portion of the isolated RNA was reverse transcribed, the sequencing read expressed TCRB transcripts. Method: immunoSEQ multiplex PCR; TCRdb's copy keeps in-frame clones and lacks some. Of about 650,000 clones detected, approximately 13% appear once; the ten largest clones hold about 0.11%. Their antigens are not known. The specimen sequenced was naive CD4+ T cells from blood. The receptors here all came from a man aged 30 to 39 with type 1 diabetes.

The V call is TRBV6-5, the J call TRBJ2-2; 7 bases agree with TRBD1. After removal of 8 bases from V and 7 bases from J, the junction contained 13 bases not matched to a gene. Germline V CDR1 and CDR2: MNHEY, SVGAGI. The CDR3 has 15 amino acids. The CDR3: CASDPGTEKIGELFF. CDR3 in DNA: TGTGCCAGCGACCCCGGGACAGAGAAAATCGGGGAGCTGTTTTTT.

This clone was counted between two and nine times. The CDR3 carries no conserved terminal phenylalanine or tryptophan, so it likely arises from a read error. The limits of the CDR3 on the DNA are not certain, so only TCRdb's listed CDR3 is given. The chain is built from TRBV7-2 and TRBJ2-3; the DNA was not compared with TRBD1, the D call given in the table. The germline gives CDR1 SGHTA, CDR2 FQGNSA. The CDR3 has 11 residues if both end residues are counted. Here the CDR3 reads CASSSGTGTFV.

The chain carries TRBV7-9 and TRBJ2-1, with 13 positions matching TRBD2. The V gene end was trimmed by 0 bases and the J gene end by 6 bases; junction bases not matched to a gene: 5. This CDR3 contains 17 residues. Germline V gene data show CDR1 as SEHNR and CDR2 as FQNEAQ (reference sequence). CDR3 region: CASSLAWTSGGRNEQFF. The CDR3 DNA sequence: TGTGCCAGCAGCTTAGCGTGGACTAGCGGGGGTCGCAATGAGCAGTTCTTC. Full variable domain (missing parts from reference TRBV7-9 and TRBJ2-1): DTGVSQNPRHKITKRGQNVTFRCDPISEHNRLYWYRQTLGQGPEFLTYFQNEAQLEKSRLLSDRFSAERPKGSFSTLEIQRTEQGDSAMYLCASSLAWTSGGRNEQFFGPGTRLTVL.

The CDR3 loop is CASSLIRGSNQPQHF. In DNA, the CDR3 is TGTGCCAGCAGTTTAATCCGAGGGAGCAATCAGCCCCAGCATTTT. This chain joins TRBV27 and TRBJ1-5; D unclear. The germline V gene has CDR1 MNHEY and CDR2 SMNVEV (reference sequence). This CDR3 contains 15 residues. Trimming cost V 2 bases and J 1 base, with 9 bases left between them.

The rearrangement links TRBV7-9 to TRBJ1-4, with 7 bases identical to TRBD1. V was pared by 5 bases and J by 5 bases, with 5 bases of the junction left unmatched. CDR3 length: 14 amino acids. CDR1 is SEHNR and CDR2 is FQNEAQ in the germline V gene (reference sequence). The CDR3 sequence: CASSTDRVNEKLFF. CDR3 nucleotides: TGTGCCAGCAGCACCGACAGGGTGAATGAAAAACTGTTTTTT.

The genes are TRBV7-9 and TRBJ1-5; D unresolved. V gave up 1 base and J gave up 4 bases, with 11 bases separating them. Germline V CDR1 and CDR2: SEHNR, FQNEAQ (reference sequence). CDR3 length: 15 residues. The CDR3 coding sequence is TGTGCCAGCAGCTTAGAGAGTAGGTCGAATCAGCCCCAGCATTTT. Translation gives CASSLESRSNQPQHF.

The chain combines TRBV29-1 with TRBJ2-5; D is uncertain. Matching the DNA end better, TRBJ2-7 makes the J call doubtful. This CDR3 comprises 13 residues. The V gene's germline CDR1 is SQVTM and CDR2 ANQGSEA. CDR3 DNA sequence: TGCAGCGTTGTTTGGCAGGTATCCTACGAGCAGTACTTC. It specifies CSVVWQVSYEQYF.

The V gene is TRBV2, the J gene TRBJ1-1; D is perhaps TRBD1 (5 bases). Germline V gene sequence: CDR1 SNHLY, CDR2 FYNNEI. The CDR3 is 14 amino acids. V lost 4 bases and J 0 bases, leaving 9 bases between the germline ends. This CDR3 is CASSGQGMNTEAFF. The CDR3, as DNA: TGTGCCAGCAGTGGTCAGGGCATGAACACTGAAGCTTTCTTT.

J is TRBJ1-2 and V is TRBV7-2, with 8 bases that match TRBD1. Germline V gene sequence: CDR1 SGHTA, CDR2 FQGNSA. With 6 bases clipped from V and 4 bases from J, the junction kept 4 bases outside the gene matches. This CDR3 is built from 13 residues. CDR3 in DNA: TGTGCCAGCAGAACAGGGGGGGCCTATGGCTACACCTTC. Translating gives CASRTGGAYGYTF.

The V and J genes are TRBV14 and TRBJ2-7, with 10 bases that match TRBD1. The CDR3 extends over 14 amino acids. Germline V gene lookup returns CDR1 SGHDN and CDR2 FVKESK. V was clipped by 4 bases and J by 7 bases; unmatched bases: 7. CDR3 in DNA: TGTGCCAGCAGCCCGATGGGACAGGGGAGAGAGCAGTACTTC. Its protein product is CASSPMGQGREQYF.

This sequence joins TRBV19 and TRBJ1-2; D unclear. Germline V CDR1 and CDR2: LNHDA, SQIVND (reference sequence). Trimming stripped 3 bases from V and 3 bases from J, with 8 bases between. The CDR3 spans 13 residues. The CDR3 is CASSIGGHYGYTF. The CDR3, as DNA: TGTGCCAGTAGTATCGGAGGGCACTATGGCTACACCTTC.

In this sample, this clone turned up a few times. The V gene is TRBV15, the J gene TRBJ2-5; possibly TRBD1 for D (6 bases). V gave up 3 bases and J gave up 5 bases, with 19 bases separating them. CDR3 length: 16 amino acids. Germline CDR1 and CDR2: LNHNV and YYDKDF (reference sequence). The CDR3 sequence is CATSSILGGQWETQYF. The CDR3 region has the DNA TGTGCCACCAGCAGTATTTTAGGGGGTCAGTGGGAGACCCAGTACTTC.

The sample holds a few counts of this clone. This sequence joins TRBV25-1 and TRBJ1-1, with a possible D match to TRBD1 (5 bases). V lost 5 bases and J lost 6, with 10 bases in between. There are 12 residues in the CDR3. Germline lookup yields CDR1 MGHDK and CDR2 SYGVNS. This chain's CDR3 is CASSRSGAEAFF. The CDR3 DNA reads TGTGCCAGCAGTAGGTCGGGGGCTGAAGCTTTCTTT.

The chain links TRBV2 to TRBJ1-2; D not certain. The CDR3 runs 11 residues. The V end was cut by 7 bases, the J end by 8 bases, with 11 bases between. Per the germline V gene, CDR1 is SNHLY and CDR2 is FYNNEI. CDR3 region: CASTEVGGYTF. The CDR3 nucleotides are TGTGCCAGCACTGAGGTCGGGGGCTACACCTTC.

This sequence joins TRBV28 and TRBJ2-1; the match to TRBD1 covers 12 bases. V shed 5 bases, J shed 10 bases, and the junction held 9 bases outside the gene matches. The CDR3 spans 15 residues. Germline CDR1 is MDHEN and CDR2 is SYDVKM. For the CDR3, the DNA is TGTGCCAGCAGTACCCCGGGACAGGGGGCGAACGAGCAGTTCTTC. Encoded protein: CASSTPGQGANEQFF.

The chain employs TRBV7-8 and TRBJ2-5; weak D call: TRBD2 (6 bases). Deletions cut 5 bases from V and 7 bases from J, with 14 bases between. CDR1 and CDR2 from the germline V gene are SGHVS and FQNEAQ. The CDR3 has 13 residues. CDR3 DNA sequence: TGTGCCAGCAGCCAGGCGGGGCCGCGGACCCAGTACTTC. Its protein product is CASSQAGPRTQYF.

The V call is TRBV7-2, the J call TRBJ1-1; D unclear. The V end was cut by 6 bases, the J end by 0 bases, with 5 bases between. Germline CDR1 is SGHTA and CDR2 is FQGNSA. The CDR3 contains 12 residues. The CDR3 is CASRVMNTEAFF. CDR3 nucleotides: TGTGCCAGCAGAGTTATGAACACTGAAGCTTTCTTT.